The 12 T cell receptor beta chains below all came from one sample that was sequenced in a study of shared clonotypes between healthy human individuals. Sequencing used immunoSEQ multiplex PCR; TCRdb keeps in-frame clones, though not all of them. The table shows over 2 million clones, with roughly 90% occurring only once. Sequencing was done on a sample of naive CD4+ T cells from PBMCs. Indicated subset: CD45RA+ positively selected. The receptors were sampled from a young man in good health. Some clones in this sample may be carry-over from other donors' samples.

The genes are TRBV7-2 and TRBJ2-6; tentatively, D is TRBD2 (5 bases). With 5 bases removed from V and 1 base from J, the gap between germline ends came to 12 bases. Germline CDR1 is SGHTA and CDR2 is FQGNSA. The CDR3 covers 16 residues. CDR3 DNA sequence: TGTGCCAGCAGCCCGCGGGTGTGGTCTGGGGCCAACGTCCTGACTTTC. Translated: CASSPRVWSGANVLTF.

The chain couples TRBV5-4 to TRBJ1-1, with TRBD1 matching 11 bases. Germline CDR1 SGHNT, CDR2 YYREEE (reference sequence). The CDR3 runs 13 residues. V trimming: 7 bases; J trimming: 4 bases; junction bases outside the gene matches: 3. In DNA form, the CDR3 reads TGTGCCAGCGGACAGGGGGCGCCCACTGAAGCTTTCTTT. This translates into CASGQGAPTEAFF.

The chain joins TRBV7-2 to TRBJ1-1; D is possibly TRBD1 (5 bases). CDR1 SGHTA and CDR2 FQGNSA come from the germline V gene. Trimming left V 1 base short and J 3 bases short, with 12 bases between. CDR3 length: 15 residues. The chain's CDR3 is CASSLVFGGDTEAFF. CDR3 nucleotide sequence: TGTGCCAGCAGCTTAGTGTTCGGAGGGGACACTGAAGCTTTCTTT.

V usage is TRBV28 and J usage is TRBJ2-5; D is undetermined. V lost 6 bases, J lost 5 bases, and 10 bases lay in between. The CDR3 runs 12 residues. Germline CDR1 reads MDHEN; CDR2 reads SYDVKM. Written as DNA, the CDR3 is TGTGCCAGCAGGACCAGTCCCGAGACCCAGTACTTC. This encodes CASRTSPETQYF.

The genes are TRBV19 and TRBJ2-7; D gene ambiguous. The V and J ends lost 3 bases and 4 bases respectively, with 16 bases between them. Germline loops: CDR1 LNHDA, CDR2 SQIVND (reference sequence). The CDR3 is 15 residues long. The CDR3 DNA reads TGTGCCAGTAGTATTATCCCGAGACCGGCTTACGAGCAGTACTTC. Translating gives CASSIIPRPAYEQYF. The full variable domain, in which reference TRBV19 and TRBJ2-7 provide the parts outside the CDR3, is DGGITQSPKYLFRKEGQNVTLSCEQNLNHDAMYWYRQDPGQGLRLIYYSQIVNDFQKGDIAEGYSVSREKKESFPLTVTSAQKNPTAFYLCASSIIPRPAYEQYFGPGTRLTVT.

This chain links TRBV7-2 with TRBJ2-5; D possibly uses TRBD1 or TRBD2 (5 bases each). This CDR3 is 14 amino acids long. V lost 4 bases and J 5 bases, leaving 14 bases between the germline ends. The V gene's germline CDR1 is SGHTA and CDR2 FQGNSA. CDR3 sequence: CASSSFGTGETQYF. CDR3 in DNA: TGTGCCAGCAGCTCGTTCGGGACCGGGGAGACCCAGTACTTC.

CDR3 in DNA: TGTGCCTGGAGGGACAGCCTCATGGCTTTCTTT. Translating gives CAWRDSLMAFF. The chain couples TRBV30 to TRBJ1-1; a weak D match, TRBD1 (6 bases). CDR1 is GTSNPN, CDR2 SVGIG, per germline (reference sequence). The V end lost 3 bases, the J end lost 11 bases, and 13 bases lay between the germline ends. This CDR3 comprises 11 residues.

This chain uses TRBV28 with TRBJ2-1; D not resolved. Germline CDR1 reads MDHEN; CDR2 reads SYDVKM. This CDR3 contains 11 residues. The germline V and J ends were trimmed by 4 bases and 8 bases, with 6 bases remaining between them. CDR3 sequence: CASSWRYEQFF. The CDR3 region has the DNA TGTGCCAGCAGTTGGCGGTATGAGCAGTTCTTC. Combining the CDR3 with reference TRBV28 and TRBJ2-1 gives the whole variable domain DVKVTQSSRYLVKRTGEKVFLECVQDMDHENMFWYRQDPGLGLRLIYFSYDVKMKEKGDIPEGYSVSREKKERFSLILESASTNQTSMYLCASSWRYEQFFGPGTRLTVL.

A note on this clone: This same CDR3 is encoded by further DNA sequences in the sample. The V gene is TRBV7-2, the J gene TRBJ2-1; TRBD2 might be the D (6 bases). Trimming shortened V by 6 bases and J by 7 bases, and 13 bases separated the two germline ends. The CDR3 loop spans 13 amino acids. CDR1 and CDR2 from the germline V gene are SGHTA and FQGNSA. The DNA of the CDR3 is TGTGCCAGCAGTCTCGGGAGAATTAATGAGCAGTTCTTC. Translating it yields CASSLGRINEQFF.

The chain uses TRBV27 and TRBJ2-1; possibly TRBD2 for D (5 bases). The CDR3 length is 16 residues. Germline V gene sequence: CDR1 MNHEY, CDR2 SMNVEV (reference sequence). V lost 5 bases and J lost 0, with 14 bases in between. The CDR3 bases are TGTGCCAGCAGTACTAGGACCGTCGGCTCCTACAATGAGCAGTTCTTC. Translating it yields CASSTRTVGSYNEQFF.

The V gene is TRBV27, the J gene TRBJ1-4, with 8 positions matching TRBD1. Germline loops: CDR1 MNHEY, CDR2 SMNVEV (reference sequence). The J segment lost 7 bases and the V segment lost 7 bases, leaving 8 bases of the junction unmatched. The CDR3 runs 14 residues. The CDR3: CASKAGGAREKLFF. CDR3 nucleotides: TGTGCCAGCAAAGCAGGGGGCGCGCGTGAAAAACTGTTTTTT.

The chain is built from TRBV4-2 and TRBJ2-5; 11 bases align to TRBD2. There are 16 residues in the CDR3. Germline V gene lookup returns CDR1 LGHNA and CDR2 YNFKEQ. V lost 4 bases to trimming and J lost 3 bases; unmatched junction nucleotides: 7. For the CDR3, the DNA is TGTGCCAGCAGCCCCCGAGGGACTAGCGGTGAAGAGACCCAGTACTTC. Protein product: CASSPRGTSGEETQYF.